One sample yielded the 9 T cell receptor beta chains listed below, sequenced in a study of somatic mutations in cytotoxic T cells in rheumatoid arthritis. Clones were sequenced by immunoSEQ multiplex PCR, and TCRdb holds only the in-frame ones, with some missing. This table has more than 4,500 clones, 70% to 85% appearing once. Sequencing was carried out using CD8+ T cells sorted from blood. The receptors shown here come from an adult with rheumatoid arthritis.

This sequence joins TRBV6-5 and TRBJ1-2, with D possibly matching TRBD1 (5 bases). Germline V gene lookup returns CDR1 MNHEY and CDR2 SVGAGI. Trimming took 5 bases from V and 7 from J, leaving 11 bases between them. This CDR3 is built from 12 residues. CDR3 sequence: CASSTPGSGYTF. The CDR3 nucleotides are TGTGCCAGCAGTACCCCAGGGAGTGGCTACACCTTC.

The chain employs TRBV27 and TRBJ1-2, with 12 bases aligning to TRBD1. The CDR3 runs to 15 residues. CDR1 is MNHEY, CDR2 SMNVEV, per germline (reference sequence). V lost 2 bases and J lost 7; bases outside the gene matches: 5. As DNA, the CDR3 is TGTGCCAGCAGTTTAGGGACAGGGGGCGCGAGTGGCTACACCTTC. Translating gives CASSLGTGGASGYTF.

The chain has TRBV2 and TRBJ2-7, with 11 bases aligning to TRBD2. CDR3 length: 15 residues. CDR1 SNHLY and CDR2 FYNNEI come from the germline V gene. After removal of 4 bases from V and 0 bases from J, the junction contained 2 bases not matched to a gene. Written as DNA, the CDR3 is TGTGCCAGCAGTGCCGGGACTAGCGGCTCCTACGAGCAGTACTTC. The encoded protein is CASSAGTSGSYEQYF.

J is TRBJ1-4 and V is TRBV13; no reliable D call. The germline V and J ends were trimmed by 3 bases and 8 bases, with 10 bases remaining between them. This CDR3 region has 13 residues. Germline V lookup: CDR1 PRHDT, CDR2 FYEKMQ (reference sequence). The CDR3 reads CASSFGEGEKLFF. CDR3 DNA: TGTGCCAGCAGCTTTGGGGAAGGCGAAAAACTGTTTTTT.

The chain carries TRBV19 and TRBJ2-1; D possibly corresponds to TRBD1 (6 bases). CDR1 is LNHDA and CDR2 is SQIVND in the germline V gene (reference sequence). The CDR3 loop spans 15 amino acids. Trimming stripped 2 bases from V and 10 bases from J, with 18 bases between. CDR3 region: CASSIYWLRGDEQFF. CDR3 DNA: TGTGCCAGTAGTATATACTGGCTCAGGGGAGACGAGCAGTTCTTC.

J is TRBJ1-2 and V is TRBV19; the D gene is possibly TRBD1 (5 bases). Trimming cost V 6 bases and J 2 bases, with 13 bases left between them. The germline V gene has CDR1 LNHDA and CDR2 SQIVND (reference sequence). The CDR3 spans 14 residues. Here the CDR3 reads CASSPAGGNYGYTF. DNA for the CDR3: TGTGCCAGTAGCCCCGCGGGGGGGAACTATGGCTACACCTTC.

For the CDR3, the DNA is TGTGCCAGCAACGGTGGCTCGGTGGGACCCACTGAAGCTTTCTTT. This translates into CASNGGSVGPTEAFF. The chain recombines TRBV6-5 with TRBJ1-1; possible D gene TRBD1, 5 bases. V lost 7 bases and J 4 bases, leaving 19 bases between the germline ends. This CDR3 is built from 15 residues. Germline-derived CDR1 and CDR2 are MNHEY and SVGAGI.

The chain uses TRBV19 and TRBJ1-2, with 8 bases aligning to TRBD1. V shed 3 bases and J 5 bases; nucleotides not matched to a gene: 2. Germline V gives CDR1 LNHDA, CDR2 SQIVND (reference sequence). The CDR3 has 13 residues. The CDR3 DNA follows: TGTGCCAGTAGTATCCAGGGGGCTTATGGCTACACCTTC. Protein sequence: CASSIQGAYGYTF.

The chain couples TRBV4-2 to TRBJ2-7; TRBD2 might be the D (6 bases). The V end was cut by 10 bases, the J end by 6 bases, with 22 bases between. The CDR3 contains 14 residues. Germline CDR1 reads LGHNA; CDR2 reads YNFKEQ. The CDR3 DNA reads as TGTGCCACTGCCCTGGGGACTGCGGCCCCCGAGCAGTACTTC. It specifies CATALGTAAPEQYF.